Here is one T cell receptor (beta chain) with its context. This clone's antigen is unknown. Base-call qualities are not available, and no considerably larger clone is one nucleotide away. After approximately 11 days of culture, CD4+ T cells were isolated with the EasySep CD4+ T cell isolation kit. PCR-confirmed SARS-CoV-2 infection had occurred in convalescent patients between March and December 2020, before the Alpha, Beta and Delta variants emerged in the United States. Participants received two doses of either the BNT162b2 or the mRNA-1273 mRNA SARS-CoV-2 vaccine. Half of the culture medium was replaced with fresh IL-2-containing medium on days 3 and 7. Unless noted otherwise, every peptide stimulation condition was grown in triplicate wells. PBMC were separated from whole blood using Ficoll-Paque Plus gradient centrifugation and were then either cryopreserved at -140C or used fresh. The QIAamp micro DNA kit was used to extract genomic DNA from the cultured CD4+ T cells.

CDR1 and CDR2, looked up from the germline V gene, are SGHTS and YDEGEE. Trimmed from V: 6 bases; trimmed from J: 3 bases; junction bases lacking a gene match: 5. Counted from cysteine to phenylalanine, this CDR3 has 14 amino acids. Of the read, only the CDR3 DNA is kept; its 42 bases are in frame from base 1. Library preparation was by the immunoSEQ multiplex PCR assay. TCR beta CDR3 sequencing was performed on DNA from the cultured, isolated CD4+ T cells. On the authors' methods: Non-productive TCR sequences were discarded, and reads were trimmed to the CDR3 region, with only CDR3s of 7 or more amino acids retained. Antigen-specific clonotypes were identified with the MANAFEST web app by comparing expansion in peptide wells against reference cultures. To count as positive, a clone had to show expansion at FDR<0.05 compared with the reference and with all other wells, an odds ratio above 5, and a frequency above 0.1% in two replicate wells. A clonotype was defined as cross-reactive if the clonotype was significantly expanded both in SARS-CoV-2 spike wells and in at least one common cold coronavirus spike condition. Levenshtein distance calculated with the stringdist R package was used to assess CDR3 similarity, and unrooted trees were constructed with ape in R 3.6.1. The clones in this table, taken by TCRdb from immuneACCESS, are in-frame only. Not every clone is retained; where verified, under half of the shortfall comes from an unresolved V gene, and the cause of the rest is unknown. The D gene and trimming were derived from the DNA, and the V and J assignments and clone size from that table. For this sample there are approximately 30,000 clones; around 74% appear just once. The ten top clones hold approximately 6.3% of the sample.

This sample was included in a study of vaccination effects on CD4 cells after COVID-19 (dated by TCRdb to 2021 to 2024). For the wider study: To identify antigen-specific CD4+ T cell clonotypes by their expansion, the ViraFEST assay first stimulated PBMC with viral peptide pools and then applied TCR sequencing. Under 2.5 million PBMC per well were cultured with around 9.8 ug/ml peptides in IMDM containing 5% human AB serum, around 10 IU/ml IL-2 and gentamicin. Cultures from other donors in the study were sequenced using the Oncomine TCR Beta short-read assay on an Illumina iSeq 100. Post-vaccine samples across the study were collected a median of 72 days after the second dose, with a range of 14 to 241. After vaccination, three convalescent patients were sampled both early (day +14) and late (day +241, +227, +161 respectively). SARS-CoV-2 spike-specific CD4+ TCR repertoires from before and after mRNA vaccination were compared in COVID-19 convalescent patients and in infection-naive vaccine recipients. Altogether, around 9 COVID-19 convalescent patients and a few SARS-CoV-2-naive healthy vaccine recipients made up the full study.

On the study overall, not on this receptor specifically: Marked clonal contraction was observed in both infection-induced and vaccine-induced clones at late post-vaccination timepoints, consistent with waning T cell responses. The study was limited by a small number of convalescent patients and lacked early post-infection timepoints. In convalescent patients, the post-vaccine spike-reactive repertoire consisted mainly of new vaccine-induced clones, largely distinct from infection-induced clones.

The sequence joins TRBV5-8 to TRBJ1-5, with 8 central nucleotides matching TRBD1. Sequences were derived from CD4+ T cells from PBMCs cultured without peptide, sampled after COVID-19 vaccination. This receptor was identified in a human donor who had a prior SARS-CoV-2 infection. The CDR3 region: CASTRQGFNQPQHF. The DNA is TGTGCCAGCACCCGACAGGGGTTCAATCAGCCCCAGCATTTT.